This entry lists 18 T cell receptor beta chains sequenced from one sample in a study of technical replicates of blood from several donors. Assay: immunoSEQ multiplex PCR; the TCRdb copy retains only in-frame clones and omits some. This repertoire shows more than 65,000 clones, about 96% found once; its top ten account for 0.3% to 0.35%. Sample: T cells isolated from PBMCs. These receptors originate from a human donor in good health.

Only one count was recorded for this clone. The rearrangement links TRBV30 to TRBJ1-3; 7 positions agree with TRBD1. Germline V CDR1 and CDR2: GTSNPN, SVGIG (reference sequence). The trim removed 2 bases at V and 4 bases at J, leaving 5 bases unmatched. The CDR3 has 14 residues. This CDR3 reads CAWSTGVSGNTIYF. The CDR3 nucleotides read TGTGCCTGGAGTACAGGGGTATCAGGAAACACCATATATTTT.

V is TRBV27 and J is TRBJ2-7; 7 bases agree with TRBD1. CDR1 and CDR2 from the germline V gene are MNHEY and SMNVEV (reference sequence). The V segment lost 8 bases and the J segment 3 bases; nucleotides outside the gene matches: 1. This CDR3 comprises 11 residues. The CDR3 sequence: CASGDSYEQYF. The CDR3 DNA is TGTGCCAGCGGGGACAGCTACGAGCAGTACTTC.

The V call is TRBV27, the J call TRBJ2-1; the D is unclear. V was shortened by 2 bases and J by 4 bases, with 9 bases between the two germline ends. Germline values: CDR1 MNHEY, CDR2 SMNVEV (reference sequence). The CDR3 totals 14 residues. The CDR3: CASSLNSLYNEQFF. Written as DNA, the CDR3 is TGTGCCAGCAGTTTAAACTCCCTTTACAATGAGCAGTTCTTC.

The CDR3 coding sequence is TGTGCCAGCAGCGTGGGAGATCAGGGGATCTTTAACACCATATATTTT. This translates into CASSVGDQGIFNTIYF. The genes are TRBV9 and TRBJ1-3, with TRBD1 as a possible D gene (6 bases). Germline V gene data show CDR1 as SGDLS and CDR2 as YYNGEE. The CDR3 is made up of 16 amino acids. V lost 2 bases and J lost 7, with 19 bases in between. Full variable domain (rest looked up from reference TRBV9 and TRBJ1-3): DSGVTQTPKHLITATGQRVTLRCSPRSGDLSVYWYQQSLDQGLQFLIQYYNGEERAKGNILERFSAQQFPDLHSELNLSSLELGDSALYFCASSVGDQGIFNTIYFGEGSWLTVV.

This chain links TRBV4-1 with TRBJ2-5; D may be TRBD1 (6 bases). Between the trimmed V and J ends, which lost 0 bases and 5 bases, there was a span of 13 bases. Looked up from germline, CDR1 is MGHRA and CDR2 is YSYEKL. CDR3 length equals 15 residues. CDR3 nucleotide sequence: TGCGCCAGCAGCCAAGACACAGGGTTCTACGAGACCCAGTACTTC. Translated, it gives CASSQDTGFYETQYF.

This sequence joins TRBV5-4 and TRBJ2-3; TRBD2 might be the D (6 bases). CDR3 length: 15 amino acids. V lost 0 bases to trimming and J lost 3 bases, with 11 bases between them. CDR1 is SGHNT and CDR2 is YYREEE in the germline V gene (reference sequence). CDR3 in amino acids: CASSLAGSGTDTQYF. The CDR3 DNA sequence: TGTGCCAGCAGCTTGGCCGGGAGCGGTACAGATACGCAGTATTTT.

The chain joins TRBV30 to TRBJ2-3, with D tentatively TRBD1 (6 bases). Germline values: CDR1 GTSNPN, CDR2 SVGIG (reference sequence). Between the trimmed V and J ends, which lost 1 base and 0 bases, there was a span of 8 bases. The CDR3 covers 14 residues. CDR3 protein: CAWSAGASTDTQYF. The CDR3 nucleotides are TGTGCCTGGAGTGCAGGGGCGAGCACAGATACGCAGTATTTT.

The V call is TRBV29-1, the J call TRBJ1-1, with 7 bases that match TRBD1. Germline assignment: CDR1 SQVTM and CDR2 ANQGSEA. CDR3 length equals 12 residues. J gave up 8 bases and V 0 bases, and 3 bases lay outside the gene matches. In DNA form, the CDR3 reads TGCAGCGTTGAAGATTGGACAGGCGAAGCTTTCTTT. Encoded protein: CSVEDWTGEAFF.

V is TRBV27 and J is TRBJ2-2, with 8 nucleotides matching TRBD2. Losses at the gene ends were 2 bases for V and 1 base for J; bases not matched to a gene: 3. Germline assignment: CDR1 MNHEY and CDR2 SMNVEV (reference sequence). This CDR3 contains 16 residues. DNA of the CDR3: TGTGCCAGCAGTTTAGGCCTAGCGGGGAACACCGGGGAGCTGTTTTTT. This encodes CASSLGLAGNTGELFF.

CDR3 in amino acids: CASSLRQTSHEKLFF. CDR3 DNA sequence: TGTGCCAGCAGCTTAAGACAGACAAGTCATGAAAAACTGTTTTTT. The rearrangement uses TRBV5-8 and TRBJ1-4; TRBD1 is a possible D gene (5 bases). Germline CDR1 reads SGHTS; CDR2 reads YDEGEE. CDR3 length: 15 amino acids. The V and J ends lost 2 bases and 6 bases respectively, with 14 bases between them.

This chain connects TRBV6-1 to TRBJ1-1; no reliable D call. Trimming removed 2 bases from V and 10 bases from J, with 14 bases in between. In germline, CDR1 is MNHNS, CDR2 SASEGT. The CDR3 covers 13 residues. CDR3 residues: CASSEIGSIGAFF. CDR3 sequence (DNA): TGTGCCAGCAGTGAAATAGGGAGTATAGGAGCTTTCTTT.

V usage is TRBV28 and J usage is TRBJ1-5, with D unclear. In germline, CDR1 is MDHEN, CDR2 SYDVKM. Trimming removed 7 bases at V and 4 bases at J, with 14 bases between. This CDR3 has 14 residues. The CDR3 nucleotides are TGTGCCAGCAACCAACCGGGGATGAATCAGCCCCAGCATTTT. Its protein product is CASNQPGMNQPQHF.

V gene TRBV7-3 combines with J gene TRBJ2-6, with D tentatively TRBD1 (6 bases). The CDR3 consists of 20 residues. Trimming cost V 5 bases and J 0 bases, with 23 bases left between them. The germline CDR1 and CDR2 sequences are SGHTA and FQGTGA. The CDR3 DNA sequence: TGTGCCAGCAGCCTTACGTTCGGACAGACCAGGACCTCTGGGGCCAACGTCCTGACTTTC. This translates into CASSLTFGQTRTSGANVLTF.

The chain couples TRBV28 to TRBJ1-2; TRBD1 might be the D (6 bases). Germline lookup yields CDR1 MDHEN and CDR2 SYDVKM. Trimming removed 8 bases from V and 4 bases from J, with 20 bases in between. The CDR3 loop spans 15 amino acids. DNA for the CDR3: TGTGCCAGCCTTACACGGGGGGCGCGGAGCTATGGCTACACCTTC. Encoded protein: CASLTRGARSYGYTF.

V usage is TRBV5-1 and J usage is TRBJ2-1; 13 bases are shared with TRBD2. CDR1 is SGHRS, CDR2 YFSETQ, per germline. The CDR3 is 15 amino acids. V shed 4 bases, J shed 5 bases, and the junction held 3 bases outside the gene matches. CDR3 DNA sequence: TGCGCCAGCAGCCAACTAGCGGGAGGGGACAATGAGCAGTTCTTC. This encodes CASSQLAGGDNEQFF.

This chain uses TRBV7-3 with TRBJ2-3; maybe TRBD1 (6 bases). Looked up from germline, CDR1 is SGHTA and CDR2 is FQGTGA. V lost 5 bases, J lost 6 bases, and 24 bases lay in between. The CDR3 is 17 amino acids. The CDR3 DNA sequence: TGTGCCAGCAGCCTAGGGCCTCCAGGGGCTCTCGAGGATACGCAGTATTTT. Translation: CASSLGPPGALEDTQYF.

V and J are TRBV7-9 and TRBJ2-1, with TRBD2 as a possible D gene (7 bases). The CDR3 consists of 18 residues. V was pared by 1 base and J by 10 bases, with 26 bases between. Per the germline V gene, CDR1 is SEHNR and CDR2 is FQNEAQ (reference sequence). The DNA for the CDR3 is TGTGCCAGCAGCTTAGGTCTCCGGGAGGACGTCGATAGGGGGGAGCAGTTCTTC. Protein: CASSLGLREDVDRGEQFF.

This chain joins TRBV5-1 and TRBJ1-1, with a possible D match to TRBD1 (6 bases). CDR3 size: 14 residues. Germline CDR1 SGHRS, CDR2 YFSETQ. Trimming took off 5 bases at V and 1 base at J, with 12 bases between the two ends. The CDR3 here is CASRQGQENTEAFF. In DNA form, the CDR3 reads TGCGCCAGCAGGCAGGGGCAGGAGAACACTGAAGCTTTCTTT.